The rows below give T cell receptor beta chains drawn from one sample of a study of cytomegalovirus exposure and HLA in healthy donors. Repertoires were generated with immunoSEQ multiplex PCR, while TCRdb's copy carries only in-frame clones and drops some. The data contain roughly 130,000 clones, 60% to 80% of them seen just once; the ten biggest clones take up just under 1%. The sequenced material came from PBMCs. These receptors were obtained from a man aged 18 to 29 in good health and CMV-seronegative. CDR3s include the opening cysteine and the closing phenylalanine or tryptophan. Fields, in order: clone size, J gene, V gene, D gene, CDR3 DNA, CDR3 protein. A D gene is named only where the DNA matches it firmly. Size is omitted from some rows. Given values are once, few, many or a class for expanded clones.

size: .
J: TRBJ1-4
V: TRBV29-1
D: .
DNA: TGCAGTTCTACAGACCCCGATGGTGAAAAACTGTTTTTT
CDR3: CSSTDPDGEKLFF

size: .
J: TRBJ2-1
V: TRBV7-2
D: TRBD2
DNA: TGTGCCAGCAGCTTAGGGCCGGGGGGGTCATACAATGAGCAGTTCTTC
CDR3: CASSLGPGGSYNEQFF

size: .
J: TRBJ2-1
V: TRBV5-1
D: .
DNA: TGCGCCAGCAGACGGCCACAGGGACCTACCTACAATGAGCAGTTCTTC
CDR3: CASRRPQGPTYNEQFF

size: few
J: TRBJ1-2
V: TRBV6-1
D: .
DNA: TGTGCCAGCAGTTCGGACATTATAGATGGCTACACCTTC
CDR3: CASSSDIIDGYTF

size: .
J: TRBJ1-4
V: TRBV11-1
D: TRBD1
DNA: TGTGCCAGCAGCTTGTTCAGCCAGGGGGCGCACGAAAAACTGTTTTTT
CDR3: CASSLFSQGAHEKLFF

size: few
J: TRBJ2-7
V: TRBV4-2
D: .
DNA: TGTGCCAGCAGCCAAGAGGGGGGTTACGAGCAGTACTTC
CDR3: CASSQEGGYEQYF

size: .
J: TRBJ1-3
V: TRBV7-9
D: .
DNA: TGTGCCAGCAGCCCCCAGGGCGCAGGAAACCCTGGAAACACCATATATTTT
CDR3: CASSPQGAGNPGNTIYF

size: .
J: TRBJ1-2
V: TRBV6-6
D: .
DNA: TGTGCCAGCAGTTACTCACACAGCCTTGGGGGCTACACCTTC
CDR3: CASSYSHSLGGYTF

size: few
J: TRBJ1-6
V: TRBV5-6
D: .
DNA: TGTGCCAGCAGCTCCGGTTCAGGACAGTTCTATAATTCACCCCTCCACTTT
CDR3: CASSSGSGQFYNSPLHF

size: .
J: TRBJ2-7
V: TRBV27
D: TRBD1
DNA: TGTGCCAGCTCGACAAAGGACAGGTACGAGCAGTACTTC
CDR3: CASSTKDRYEQYF

size: .
J: TRBJ2-7
V: TRBV2
D: .
DNA: TGTGCCAGCCGGTGGGGTAGGGGCCACGAGCAGTACTTC
CDR3: CASRWGRGHEQYF

size: .
J: TRBJ1-1
V: TRBV30
D: .
DNA: TGTGCCTGGAGTTGGGGCCTGAACACTGAAGCTTTCTTT
CDR3: CAWSWGLNTEAFF

size: .
J: TRBJ1-6
V: TRBV6-5
D: TRBD1
DNA: TGTGCCAGCAGTTACCTCGGGACAGGGAATTCACCCCTCCACTTT
CDR3: CASSYLGTGNSPLHF

size: .
J: TRBJ2-7
V: TRBV15
D: .
DNA: TGTGCCACCAGCAGAGATCCGAGTCGCGAGCAGTACTTC
CDR3: CATSRDPSREQYF

size: .
J: TRBJ1-3
V: TRBV7-2
D: .
DNA: TGTGCCAGCAGCTTAGCGCTCTCCTCAGGGGCGAACACCATATATTTT
CDR3: CASSLALSSGANTIYF

size: .
J: TRBJ2-2
V: TRBV9
D: .
DNA: TGTGCCACCGGGAACCGACAGGTCCCCGGGGAGCTGTTTTTT
CDR3: CATGNRQVPGELFF

size: .
J: TRBJ1-2
V: TRBV6-6
D: TRBD1
DNA: TGTGCCAGCAGTTCCCCCGGGACAGGAGATGGCTACACCTTC
CDR3: CASSSPGTGDGYTF

size: .
J: TRBJ1-4
V: TRBV5-4
D: .
DNA: TGTGCCAGCAGCTCGCAGTCTAATGAAAAACTGTTTTTT
CDR3: CASSSQSNEKLFF

size: .
J: TRBJ2-5
V: TRBV9
D: .
DNA: TGTGCCAGCAGCGTAGCCGAACGGCAAGAGACCCAGTACTTC
CDR3: CASSVAERQETQYF

size: .
J: TRBJ2-1
V: TRBV4-2
D: TRBD2
DNA: TGTGCCAGCAGCCAAGACCTCCGGGCAGCGGGGGTAAATGAGCAGTTCTTC
CDR3: CASSQDLRAAGVNEQFF

size: .
J: TRBJ1-1
V: TRBV25-1
D: .
DNA: TGTGCTAGCGCTGGAAGGGGACACCCGAACACTGAAGCTTTCTTT
CDR3: CASAGRGHPNTEAFF

size: .
J: TRBJ2-6
V: TRBV5-4
D: .
DNA: TGTGCCAGCAGCACACCCCCCAGCTCTGGGGCCAACGTCCTGACTTTC
CDR3: CASSTPPSSGANVLTF

size: few
J: TRBJ1-1
V: TRBV19
D: TRBD1
DNA: TGTGCCAGTAGTGGATCGAGACAGGGAGGAACTGAAGCTTTCTTT
CDR3: CASSGSRQGGTEAFF

size: .
J: TRBJ2-1
V: TRBV7-9
D: TRBD2
DNA: TGTGCCAGCAGCTTCCATAGCGGGTCCGGCTACAATGAGCAGTTCTTC
CDR3: CASSFHSGSGYNEQFF

size: .
J: TRBJ2-4
V: TRBV7-2
D: TRBD1
DNA: TGTGCCAGCAGCTTTGGCCCGCTCAGGGGGAGAGCCAAAAACATTCAGTACTTC
CDR3: CASSFGPLRGRAKNIQYF

size: .
J: TRBJ1-1
V: TRBV5-1
D: .
DNA: TGCGCCAGCAGCCTGCAACACGAGAACACTGAAGCTTTCTTT
CDR3: CASSLQHENTEAFF

size: .
J: TRBJ2-7
V: TRBV6-6
D: .
DNA: TGTGCCAGCAGAACAGGAAGGAGCTCCTACGAGCAGTACTTC
CDR3: CASRTGRSSYEQYF

size: .
J: TRBJ1-6
V: TRBV18
D: TRBD1
DNA: TGTGCCAGCTCACCCGGACAGGGATCACCCCTCCACTTT
CDR3: CASSPGQGSPLHF

size: few
J: TRBJ1-1
V: TRBV7-9
D: .
DNA: TGTGCCAGCACCGATGGGGGGAGGGGCACTGAAGCTTTCTTT
CDR3: CASTDGGRGTEAFF

size: .
J: TRBJ1-1
V: TRBV9
D: .
DNA: TGTGCCAGCAGCTACAGGGTCTCGAACACTGAAGCTTTCTTT
CDR3: CASSYRVSNTEAFF

size: .
J: TRBJ1-1
V: TRBV11-2
D: .
DNA: TGTGCCAGCAGCTTAGATCGGCCGCAGGGGCGGGACACTGAAGCTTTCTTT
CDR3: CASSLDRPQGRDTEAFF

size: .
J: TRBJ1-1
V: TRBV6-5
D: .
DNA: TGTGCCACCGTCGGGGGGGGCGAAGGGGCTTTCTTT
CDR3: CATVGGGEGAFF

size: .
J: TRBJ1-2
V: TRBV7-6
D: .
DNA: TGTGCCAGCAGCTTAGGGCAGGGCCCTCTCTATGGCTACACCTTC
CDR3: CASSLGQGPLYGYTF

size: few
J: TRBJ1-1
V: TRBV2
D: .
DNA: TGTGCCAGCAGTGAGGGGCAGGGTGCATTGAACACTGAAGCTTTCTTT
CDR3: CASSEGQGALNTEAFF

size: .
J: TRBJ2-7
V: TRBV7-2
D: .
DNA: TGTGCCAGCAGCTTAGCCTCCCACGAGCAGTACTTC
CDR3: CASSLASHEQYF

size: .
J: TRBJ1-6
V: TRBV15
D: .
DNA: TGTGCCACCAGCAGGGGTGGGCTGGGCCGCGTGGGTAATTCACCCCTCCACTTT
CDR3: CATSRGGLGRVGNSPLHF

size: .
J: TRBJ1-2
V: TRBV10-3
D: TRBD1
DNA: TGTGCCATCAGAGGGGACAGGGGAAACTATGGCTACACCTTC
CDR3: CAIRGDRGNYGYTF

size: .
J: TRBJ1-1
V: TRBV18
D: TRBD1
DNA: TGTGCCAGCTCACCCGGGACAGGGAGGAACACTGAAGCTTTCTTT
CDR3: CASSPGTGRNTEAFF

size: few
J: TRBJ2-5
V: TRBV14
D: .
DNA: TGTGCCAGCAGCCAGCAGGGATTACTCGAGACCCAGTACTTC
CDR3: CASSQQGLLETQYF

size: .
J: TRBJ1-5
V: TRBV6-6
D: .
DNA: TGTGCCAGCAGCTCCGGGACTGGGCATCAGCCCCAGCATTTT
CDR3: CASSSGTGHQPQHF

size: .
J: TRBJ2-5
V: TRBV7-8
D: .
DNA: TGTGCCAGCAGCTTTAACAGGGAAGAGACCCAGTACTTC
CDR3: CASSFNREETQYF

size: .
J: TRBJ2-3
V: TRBV7-2
D: .
DNA: TGTGCCAGCAGCCAGGCCCGGACAGATACGCAGTATTTT
CDR3: CASSQARTDTQYF

size: .
J: TRBJ1-2
V: TRBV9
D: TRBD1
DNA: TGTGCCAGCAGCTCAGGGGGCGCCTATGGCTACACCTTC
CDR3: CASSSGGAYGYTF

size: .
J: TRBJ2-3
V: TRBV9
D: .
DNA: TGTGCCAGCAGCTCGAGCCCCCTAGCGGATACGCAGTATTTT
CDR3: CASSSSPLADTQYF

size: .
J: TRBJ2-7
V: TRBV6-1
D: TRBD1
DNA: TGTGCCAGCAGTTGGACAGGGGTTTACGAGCAGTACTTC
CDR3: CASSWTGVYEQYF

size: .
J: TRBJ2-7
V: TRBV7-2
D: .
DNA: TGTGCCAGCAGCTTAGTAGTTTCGGGGGTAAGCTCCTACGAGCAGTACTTC
CDR3: CASSLVVSGVSSYEQYF

size: once
J: TRBJ2-5
V: TRBV7-9
D: TRBD2
DNA: TGTTCCAGCAGCCTGACTAGCGGGGGTTTGGAGACCCAGTACTTC
CDR3: CSSSLTSGGLETQYF

size: .
J: TRBJ2-3
V: TRBV4-1
D: .
DNA: TGCGCCAGCAGCCAGCCGACAGGAGCCACAGATACGCAGTATTTT
CDR3: CASSQPTGATDTQYF

size: .
J: TRBJ2-7
V: TRBV11-1
D: TRBD1
DNA: TGTGCCAGCAGCCCTCGGGACAGGGGGCTGTACGAGCAGTACTTC
CDR3: CASSPRDRGLYEQYF

size: .
J: TRBJ2-3
V: TRBV9
D: .
DNA: TGTGCCAGCAGCGTAGGGCAGGGGCCTAGCACAGATACGCAGTATTTT
CDR3: CASSVGQGPSTDTQYF

size: .
J: TRBJ1-5
V: TRBV5-6
D: TRBD1
DNA: TGTGCCAGCAGCCCAGGGGGGAGTCAGCCCCAGCATTTT
CDR3: CASSPGGSQPQHF

size: once
J: TRBJ2-7
V: TRBV4-1
D: .
DNA: TGCGCCAGCAGCCAAGATGTTCTGGGGGCAACCTACGAGCAGTACTTC
CDR3: CASSQDVLGATYEQYF

size: .
J: TRBJ1-5
V: TRBV5-6
D: .
DNA: TGTGCCAGCAGCTTCCGGGGGGCGTTTAGCAATCAGCCCCAGCATTTT
CDR3: CASSFRGAFSNQPQHF

size: .
J: TRBJ2-5
V: TRBV11-3
D: .
DNA: TGTGCCAGCAGCTTAGGTGGGAGCCAAGAGACCCAGTACTTC
CDR3: CASSLGGSQETQYF

size: .
J: TRBJ1-4
V: TRBV6-5
D: .
DNA: TGTGCCAGCAGTTACTCGGGGCGATGGAATGAAAAACTGTTTTTT
CDR3: CASSYSGRWNEKLFF

size: .
J: TRBJ2-3
V: TRBV9
D: TRBD1
DNA: TGTGCCAGCAGCCTCAGACAGGGCGGGACAGATACGCAGTATTTT
CDR3: CASSLRQGGTDTQYF

size: .
J: TRBJ2-7
V: TRBV5-6
D: .
DNA: TGTGCCAGCAGCTTGGTAGGCCAGGGGTACCACGAGCAGTACTTC
CDR3: CASSLVGQGYHEQYF

size: .
J: TRBJ2-2
V: TRBV27
D: .
DNA: TGTGCCAGCAGTCGCCCGGGACAGAACACCGGGGAGCTGTTTTTT
CDR3: CASSRPGQNTGELFF

size: once
J: TRBJ1-2
V: TRBV6-1
D: .
DNA: TGTGCCAGCAGTACCTGGAGGGATAACTATGGCTACACCTTC
CDR3: CASSTWRDNYGYTF